The clone carrying this TCR beta chain was seen just once. Only in-frame clones appear in the TCRdb table, and some are missing; sequencing was by immunoSEQ multiplex PCR. The repertoire holds some 220,000 clones, with 80% as singletons. The data derive from a study of blood T cell repertoires in COVID-19. Across the study: Samples representing acute and convalescent COVID-19 were sourced from the United States, Italy and Spain. Nucleic acid was either cDNA or gDNA, and it came from T cells, B-cell-depleted T cells, or PBMCs.

The specimen sequenced was peripheral blood. The clonotype comes from a human donor in a cohort sampled during active COVID-19.

The CDR3 DNA is TGTGCCAGCAGCCTAACCGCGGGTGGGGGGCAAGAGACCCAGTACTTC. Translating it yields CASSLTAGGGQETQYF. The V call is TRBV7-9, the J call TRBJ2-5; possibly TRBD2 for D (6 bases). CDR1 is SEHNR and CDR2 is FQNEAQ in the germline V gene (reference sequence). The CDR3 runs 16 residues. V was trimmed by 5 bases and J by 2 bases, leaving 18 bases between them.